This T cell receptor beta chain was documented in a study of OX40 agonist ivuxolimab in advanced cancers. Study background: Ivuxolimab was administered intravenously to patients at 0.01 to 10 mg/kg every 2 weeks. General study results and limits: Normalized T-cell clonal expansion was also low in some nonresponders. At 0.1 to 3.0 mg/kg, CD4+ and CD8+ blood T cells expanded clonally by week 6.

This clone was counted a single time. Its cognate antigen is unknown. At baseline, cycle 4 day 1, and cycle 7 day 1, blood was sampled. The assay was immunoSEQ multiplex PCR, and TCRdb's table has in-frame clones only and misses some. Altogether 55,000 to 80,000 clones are present, 81% being singletons, with the ten largest covering 1%. Sample: CD4+ or CD8+ T cells sorted from blood, taken in a trial of the OX40 agonist ivuxolimab. This sequence was found in an adult with an advanced solid tumor such as melanoma, head and neck, liver or kidney cancer.

The CDR3 here is CASSGEGSETQYF. Here the CDR3 DNA reads TGCGCCAGCAGTGGAGAGGGTTCCGAGACCCAGTACTTC. The rearrangement uses TRBV10-1 and TRBJ2-5; the D gene is possibly TRBD2 (5 bases). Germline V lookup: CDR1 WNHNN, CDR2 SYGVQD (reference sequence). The CDR3 is 13 residues long. Trimming took off 4 bases at V and 5 bases at J, with 11 bases between the two ends.